Shown below are 23 T cell receptor beta chains from a single sample sequenced in a study of low-dose radiotherapy and immunotherapy resistance in tumors. Specified time point: before trial treatment. Gene-specific TRAV and TRBV primers were used for first-strand cDNA, covering alpha and beta chains. The authors ran around 20 PCR cycles to amplify TCRs with a constant-region primer and V-primer adapter. TCRdb ran MiXCR on the reads and lists one entry per CDR3 protein. Of about 60,000 distinct CDR3 sequences in the sample, 20% to 25% were seen once. The sequencing used PBMCs, collected before treatment. All receptors derive from a male donor with prostate cancer.

This clonotype was detected ten times or more. This chain connects TRBV5-1 to TRBJ1-1; D is unresolved. Trimming cost V 0 bases and J 1 base, with 7 bases left between them. CDR3 size: 14 residues. CDR1 SGHRS and CDR2 YFSETQ come from the germline V gene. The CDR3 DNA reads as TGCGCCAGCAGCTTGGAGAGACCGAACACTGAAGCTTTCTTT. It specifies CASSLERPNTEAFF.

This clonotype was found many times. The rearrangement uses TRBV7-9 and TRBJ2-5; D possibly corresponds to TRBD2 (6 bases). This CDR3 is built from 14 residues. The V gene's germline CDR1 is SEHNR and CDR2 FQNEAQ (reference sequence). Trimming stripped 1 base from V and 5 bases from J, with 11 bases between. CDR3: CASSLGRAGETQYF. In DNA, the CDR3 is TGTGCCAGCAGCTTAGGCAGGGCGGGGGAGACCCAGTACTTC.

This clonotype was found many times. The CDR3 coding sequence is TGTGCCAGCAGCGACAGGCCCGGTCGGGCTGAAAAACTGTTTTTT. This sequence encodes CASSDRPGRAEKLFF. The chain combines TRBV6-2 or TRBV6-3 with TRBJ1-4, with D maybe TRBD1 (6 bases). There are 15 residues in the CDR3. The germline V gene has CDR1 MNHEY and CDR2 SVGEGT. The V and J ends lost 6 bases and 7 bases respectively, with 18 bases between them.

This chain links TRBV28 with TRBJ1-2, with 7 bases lining up with TRBD1. CDR3 length: 12 amino acids. V lost 11 bases, J lost 8 bases, and 11 bases stayed unmatched. CDR1 is MDHEN, CDR2 SYDVKM, per germline. CDR3 protein: CASGGPPRGYTF. The CDR3 nucleotides are TGTGCCTCAGGGGGGCCGCCTAGGGGCTACACCTTC.

This clonotype appeared many times. V gene TRBV6-2 or TRBV6-3 combines with J gene TRBJ1-1; D may be TRBD1 (6 bases). The germline V gene encodes CDR1 MNHEY and CDR2 SVGEGT. The CDR3 runs to 17 residues. The V end was cut by 5 bases, the J end by 7 bases, with 26 bases between. CDR3 sequence (DNA): TGTGCCAGCAGTCATCAGGGGTATAGGGGTGAAGGGAATGAAGCTTTCTTT. Protein product: CASSHQGYRGEGNEAFF.

Concerning this clonotype: A single base is all that separates this from a far larger clone, so a read error is likely. The gene calls are TRBV7-8 and TRBJ2-1; D is undetermined. Germline V CDR1 and CDR2: SGHVS, FQNEAQ. The CDR3 spans 13 residues. For the CDR3, the DNA is TGTGCCAGCAGCTCCCTAGGCTACAATGAGCACTTCTTC. Translated, it gives CASSSLGYNEHFF.

This clonotype was recorded many times. This rearrangement joins TRBV11-2 to TRBJ1-2; the D is unclear. The germline CDR1 and CDR2 sequences are SGHAT and FQNNGV. The CDR3 spans 15 residues. Trimming pared 1 base from V and 2 bases from J, leaving 11 bases between. The CDR3 region has the DNA TGTGCCAGCAGCTTAGGTTCGGCAGCAAACTATGGCTACACCTTC. Its translation is CASSLGSAANYGYTF.

This clonotype came up many times. This chain connects TRBV4-3 to TRBJ2-5; a weak D match, TRBD1 (6 bases). The CDR3 length is 17 residues. CDR1 LGHNA and CDR2 YSLEER come from the germline V gene. The ends were cut back, 4 bases at V and 4 bases at J, with 22 bases in the middle. The CDR3 bases are TGCGCCAGCAGCCTATGGGTCGGGCAGGGGCTCAGAGAGACCCAGTACTTC. Translated, it gives CASSLWVGQGLRETQYF.

This clonotype was recorded at least ten times. V is TRBV2 and J is TRBJ2-7; 9 nucleotides align to TRBD1. The CDR3 length is 13 residues. CDR1 and CDR2 from the germline V gene are SNHLY and FYNNEI. The trim removed 8 bases at V and 2 bases at J, leaving 4 bases unmatched. The CDR3, as DNA: TGTGCCAGCGGACAGGGGTTGCCCTACGAGCAGTACTTC. Its protein product is CASGQGLPYEQYF.

The genes are TRBV27 and TRBJ1-2; possible D gene TRBD1, 5 bases. Per the germline V gene, CDR1 is MNHEY and CDR2 is SMNVEV (reference sequence). Trimming stripped 5 bases from V and 7 bases from J, with 14 bases between. The CDR3 covers 13 residues. CDR3 in amino acids: CASSPPAGGGYTF. DNA of the CDR3: TGTGCCAGCAGTCCCCCGGCGGGGGGTGGCTACACCTTC.

This clonotype occurred many times. The V call is TRBV5-5, the J call TRBJ1-6, with a tentative D call TRBD1 (5 bases). Per the germline V gene, CDR1 is SGHKS and CDR2 is YYEKEE (reference sequence). The V gene lost 4 bases and the J gene lost 5 bases, with 16 bases spanning the gap. This CDR3 has 16 amino acids. The CDR3 loop reads CASSMSPTVNNSPLHF. In DNA form, the CDR3 reads TGTGCCAGCAGCATGAGCCCGACAGTTAATAATTCACCCCTCCACTTT. The full variable domain, rest sourced from reference TRBV5-5 and TRBJ1-6, is DAGVTQSPTHLIKTRGQQVTLRCSPISGHKSVSWYQQVLGQGPQFIFQYYEKEERGRGNFPDRFSARQFPNYSSELNVNALLLGDSALYLCASSMSPTVNNSPLHFGNGTRLTVT.

This clonotype appeared many times. The chain combines TRBV29-1 with TRBJ2-7, with TRBD1 identical over 7 bases. The CDR3 spans 13 residues. V was clipped by 5 bases and J by 0 bases; unmatched bases: 4. Per germline, CDR1 SQVTM and CDR2 ANQGSEA. Here the CDR3 reads CSVSTGSSYEQYF. The CDR3 DNA follows: TGCAGCGTTTCGACAGGGAGCTCCTACGAGCAGTACTTC.

For the CDR3, the DNA is TGTGCCAGCACCACCGGGACTAGCGGCAATGAGCAGTTCTTC. Residues: CASTTGTSGNEQFF. The V call is TRBV5-5, the J call TRBJ2-1, with 11 bases aligning to TRBD2. CDR3 length equals 14 residues. V trimming: 6 bases; J trimming: 6 bases; junction bases outside the gene matches: 5. In germline, CDR1 is SGHKS, CDR2 YYEKEE (reference sequence).

V is TRBV5-5 and J is TRBJ2-2; D perhaps matches TRBD1 (6 bases). From germline, CDR1 is SGHKS and CDR2 YYEKEE (reference sequence). This CDR3 region has 15 residues. V was shortened by 4 bases and J by 3 bases, with 13 bases between the two germline ends. The CDR3: CASSPDRSYTGELFF. For the CDR3, the DNA is TGTGCCAGCAGCCCCGACAGGAGTTACACCGGGGAGCTGTTTTTT. The full variable domain, completed using reference TRBV5-5 and TRBJ2-2, is DAGVTQSPTHLIKTRGQQVTLRCSPISGHKSVSWYQQVLGQGPQFIFQYYEKEERGRGNFPDRFSARQFPNYSSELNVNALLLGDSALYLCASSPDRSYTGELFFGEGSRLTVL.

This clonotype was seen a handful of times. V usage is TRBV5-1 and J usage is TRBJ2-1; 14 bases agree with TRBD2. Germline V lookup: CDR1 SGHRS, CDR2 YFSETQ. The CDR3 has 16 amino acids. J lost 6 bases, V lost 0 bases, and 2 bases had no gene match. The CDR3 sequence: CASSLGGLAGVNEQFF. CDR3 sequence (DNA): TGCGCCAGCAGCTTGGGGGGACTAGCGGGAGTCAATGAGCAGTTCTTC.

This clonotype was detected many times. Here the CDR3 reads CASSLSGQTNEKLFF. The CDR3 bases are TGCGCCAGCAGCTTGAGTGGGCAGACTAATGAAAAACTGTTTTTT. J is TRBJ1-4 and V is TRBV5-1; D not resolved. V gave up 1 base and J gave up 2 bases, with 9 bases separating them. Per the germline V gene, CDR1 is SGHRS and CDR2 is YFSETQ. This CDR3 contains 15 residues.

In its sample, this clonotype was seen many times. The gene calls are TRBV6-5 and TRBJ1-3, with D possibly matching TRBD1 (5 bases). The germline V gene has CDR1 MNHEY and CDR2 SVGAGI. This CDR3 spans 15 amino acids. Trimming removed 0 bases at V and 4 bases at J, with 10 bases between. The CDR3 region is CASSYSGGIGNTIYF. CDR3 in DNA: TGTGCCAGCAGTTACTCCGGGGGGATCGGAAACACCATATATTTT.

This clonotype was seen ten or more times. V and J are TRBV28 and TRBJ1-4; no firm D call. CDR3 size: 15 residues. Trimming pared 5 bases from V and 4 bases from J, leaving 14 bases between. In germline, CDR1 is MDHEN, CDR2 SYDVKM. CDR3 DNA: TGTGCCAGCAGTCCGATCGGGAACTTTAATGAAAAACTGTTTTTT. Protein: CASSPIGNFNEKLFF.

Many counts were recorded for this clonotype. The rearrangement joins TRBV7-9 to TRBJ2-2, with 10 bases identical to TRBD2. The germline V gene encodes CDR1 SEHNR and CDR2 FQNEAQ (reference sequence). The CDR3 length is 16 residues. Unmatched junction bases numbered 5, after V lost 1 base and J lost 6 bases. The CDR3 nucleotides read TGTGCCAGCAGCTTAGTAGCGGGGGGTCCACCCGGGGAGCTGTTTTTT. It codes for CASSLVAGGPPGELFF.

This clonotype was recorded many times. The chain employs TRBV7-3 and TRBJ2-5, with D perhaps assigned TRBD1 or TRBD2 (5 bases each). In germline, CDR1 is SGHTA, CDR2 FQGTGA. The V and J ends lost 5 bases and 4 bases respectively, with 11 bases between them. The CDR3 consists of 13 residues. CDR3 sequence: CASSPGGGETQYF. The CDR3 DNA follows: TGTGCCAGCAGCCCCGGTGGGGGAGAGACCCAGTACTTC.

This clonotype was detected a few times. V usage is TRBV28 and J usage is TRBJ2-7; D is possibly TRBD1 or TRBD2 (7 bases each). Germline assignment: CDR1 MDHEN and CDR2 SYDVKM. CDR3 length: 14 residues. The ends were cut back, 8 bases at V and 7 bases at J, with 21 bases in the middle. The CDR3 is CASRGAGGDLEQYF. CDR3 in DNA: TGTGCCAGCCGAGGGGCAGGGGGGGACTTGGAGCAGTACTTC.

This clonotype has a count of ten or more. V is TRBV7-2 and J is TRBJ2-5, with 8 bases that match TRBD2. The CDR3 has 15 residues. Trimming took 7 bases from V and 7 from J; bases not matched to a gene: 14. In germline, CDR1 is SGHTA, CDR2 FQGNSA. For the CDR3, the DNA is TGTGCCAGCATGCCCCGGGGGGGGGCCATGATGACCCAGTACTTC. Translated, it gives CASMPRGGAMMTQYF.

This clonotype was recorded many times. J is TRBJ2-1 and V is TRBV6-2 or TRBV6-3; 10 bases are shared with TRBD2. Germline V gene sequence: CDR1 MNHEY, CDR2 SVGEGT. Trimming cost V 6 bases and J 7 bases; bases outside gene matches: 12. The CDR3 length is 16 residues. Written as DNA, the CDR3 is TGTGCCAGCAGAGGCCGTAGCGGGGGGTCGCAGAATGAGCAGTTCTTC. The encoded protein is CASRGRSGGSQNEQFF.